The clone carrying this T cell receptor beta chain came up once. Antigen specificity is unknown. This sample stems from a study of T cells in localized non-small cell lung cancer. There are 16 residues in the CDR3. Germline V gene lookup returns CDR1 SGHRS and CDR2 YFSETQ. Trimming cost V 3 bases and J 6 bases; bases outside gene matches: 10. TCRdb keeps only in-frame clones here, not all; method: immunoSEQ multiplex PCR. The sample has some 90,000 clones, roughly 87% seen once. Study-level findings and limits: Highest T cell clonality was seen in uninvolved adjacent lung, surpassing that measured in tumor.

V is TRBV5-1 and J is TRBJ2-1, with 9 positions matching TRBD1. Specimen: peripheral blood, collected before any cancer treatment. This TCR was recovered from a man aged 35-75 years with stage I squamous cell lung carcinoma. The CDR3 here is CASSSHGQGIVNEQFF. The DNA for the CDR3 is TGCGCCAGCAGCTCACATGGACAGGGGATCGTCAATGAGCAGTTCTTC.